Each of the 14 T cell receptor beta chains below was sequenced from the same sample in a study of T cells after yellow fever vaccination. A single record per CDR3 protein comes from TCRdb applying MiXCR to the 5' RACE reads. This table holds some 550,000 distinct CDR3 sequences, approximately 21% found once. Here the sequenced sample was PBMCs, taken 15 days after the yellow fever booster vaccination. Receptor source: a man younger than 45 who received the YFV17D yellow fever vaccine.

The chain joins TRBV7-8 to TRBJ2-5; D unresolved. Germline assignment: CDR1 SGHVS and CDR2 FQNEAQ. This CDR3 spans 12 amino acids. V was trimmed by 4 bases and J by 5 bases, leaving 8 bases between them. The CDR3 spells CASSYNMETQYF. The CDR3 nucleotides are TGTGCCAGCAGCTATAACATGGAGACCCAGTACTTC. The full variable domain, with the rest looked up from reference TRBV7-8 and TRBJ2-5, is GAGVSQSPRYKVAKRGQDVALRCDPISGHVSLFWYQQALGQGPEFLTYFQNEAQLDKSGLPSDRFFAERPEGSVSTLKIQRTQQEDSAVYLCASSYNMETQYFGPGTRLLVL.

This clonotype has a handful of counts. This chain connects TRBV20-1 to TRBJ2-7, with D perhaps matching TRBD2 (5 bases). Trimming cost V 1 base and J 2 bases, with 9 bases left between them. The CDR3 runs 13 residues. Germline V gene data show CDR1 as DFQATT and CDR2 as SNEGSKA (reference sequence). The CDR3 here is CSARVLATYEQYF. The CDR3 DNA reads TGCAGTGCTAGAGTCCTAGCTACCTACGAGCAGTACTTC.

The rearrangement uses TRBV20-1 and TRBJ2-4; 12 bases map to TRBD2. Looked up from germline, CDR1 is DFQATT and CDR2 is SNEGSKA (reference sequence). The CDR3 sequence is 19 residues long. V lost 0 bases to trimming and J lost 5 bases; unmatched junction nucleotides: 14. The CDR3 nucleotides read TGCAGTGCTAGAGATAGACTAGCGGGAGACGGGGTTTTCCAAAACATTCAGTACTTC. Translating gives CSARDRLAGDGVFQNIQYF.

The chain joins TRBV24-1 to TRBJ2-3, with a tentative D call TRBD2 (6 bases). From germline, CDR1 is KGHDR and CDR2 SFDVKD. This CDR3 is built from 14 residues. V lost 6 bases and J lost 2, with 11 bases in between. The CDR3 sequence: CATSSAGSTDTQYF. CDR3 sequence (DNA): TGTGCCACCAGTTCGGCGGGATCCACAGATACGCAGTATTTT.

In this sample, this clonotype turned up a few times. This chain uses TRBV29-1 with TRBJ2-7, with 8 bases fitting TRBD1. The length of the CDR3 is 12 residues. From germline, CDR1 is SQVTM and CDR2 ANQGSEA. V lost 4 bases, J lost 2 bases, and 1 base stayed unmatched. The CDR3 bases are TGCAGCGTTGTGGACAGGGCCTACGAGCAGTACTTC. The encoded protein is CSVVDRAYEQYF.

The chain uses TRBV30 and TRBJ2-4, with D unclear. V lost 0 bases and J lost 0, with 9 bases in between. The CDR3 has 15 amino acids. Germline V gene lookup returns CDR1 GTSNPN and CDR2 SVGIG (reference sequence). CDR3 nucleotides: TGTGCCTGGAGTGTACGAACCGGAGCCAAAAACATTCAGTACTTC. Protein product: CAWSVRTGAKNIQYF.

This clonotype was found a few times. The chain employs TRBV10-1 and TRBJ2-1; 9 nucleotides match TRBD1. Germline V lookup: CDR1 WNHNN, CDR2 SYGVQD (reference sequence). J lost 7 bases, V lost 5 bases, and 9 bases had no gene match. This CDR3 is 15 amino acids long. CDR3 residues: CASSRGGDRANEQFF. CDR3 DNA: TGCGCCAGCAGTCGAGGGGGGGACAGGGCTAATGAGCAGTTCTTC.

This chain joins TRBV5-1 and TRBJ2-1, with TRBD2 matching over 13 bases. This CDR3 has 17 residues. The ends lost 3 bases at V and 4 bases at J; junction bases unmatched: 7. Germline lookup yields CDR1 SGHRS and CDR2 YFSETQ. CDR3 amino acids: CASSSSLAGGLYNEQFF. As DNA, the CDR3 is TGCGCCAGCAGCTCGTCACTAGCGGGAGGGCTTTACAATGAGCAGTTCTTC. The entire variable domain, with the rest obtained from reference TRBV5-1 and TRBJ2-1, is as follows: KAGVTQTPRYLIKTRGQQVTLSCSPISGHRSVSWYQQTPGQGLQFLFEYFSETQRNKGNFPGRFSGRQFSNSRSEMNVSTLELGDSALYLCASSSSLAGGLYNEQFFGPGTRLTVL.

The rearrangement uses TRBV18 and TRBJ2-2; possible D gene TRBD1, 5 bases. The CDR3 totals 16 residues. The V end was cut by 2 bases, the J end by 4 bases, with 14 bases between. From germline, CDR1 is KGHSH and CDR2 LQKENI. The CDR3 bases are TGTGCCAGCTCACCATTGGCAGGGATGGGCACCGGGGAGCTGTTTTTT. This gives the protein CASSPLAGMGTGELFF.

This chain connects TRBV20-1 to TRBJ2-7; D gene ambiguous. The CDR3 loop spans 13 amino acids. V was pared by 6 bases and J by 2 bases, with 14 bases between. CDR1 and CDR2 from the germline V gene are DFQATT and SNEGSKA (reference sequence). As DNA, the CDR3 is TGCAGTGCAGGGATCCCTGGGGCCTACGAGCAGTACTTC. Amino acids: CSAGIPGAYEQYF.

The gene calls are TRBV25-1 and TRBJ1-1; no definite D call. The germline gives CDR1 MGHDK, CDR2 SYGVNS. The CDR3 contains 13 residues. V dropped 7 bases and J dropped 5 bases, with 14 bases sitting between them. The CDR3 nucleotides read TGTGCCAGCATCCCCAACATGAGGACTGAAGCTTTCTTT. Its translation is CASIPNMRTEAFF.

This clonotype has a handful of counts. The V call is TRBV5-5, the J call TRBJ2-7, with D tentatively TRBD2 (6 bases). Germline CDR1 and CDR2: SGHKS and YYEKEE (reference sequence). The V end lost 3 bases, the J end lost 2 bases, and 9 bases lay between the germline ends. The CDR3 consists of 13 residues. Here the CDR3 reads CASSWDWTYEQYF. The CDR3 nucleotides read TGTGCCAGCAGCTGGGACTGGACCTACGAGCAGTACTTC.

This clonotype was recorded a few times. This chain links TRBV20-1 with TRBJ2-5; 7 bases match TRBD2. Germline V gene sequence: CDR1 DFQATT, CDR2 SNEGSKA (reference sequence). The CDR3 has 12 amino acids. Trimming removed 6 bases from V and 4 bases from J; junction bases left unmatched: 5. CDR3 coding DNA: TGCAGTGCCGAGCGGGATAGAGAGACCCAGTACTTC. As protein: CSAERDRETQYF.

The DNA of the CDR3 is TGCAGCGTTGTGGAGTGGAACACTGAAGCTTTCTTT. Its translation: CSVVEWNTEAFF. The rearrangement joins TRBV29-1 to TRBJ1-1; D not certain. Per germline, CDR1 SQVTM and CDR2 ANQGSEA. CDR3 size: 12 residues. Trimming cost V 4 bases and J 1 base, with 7 bases left between them.